Sequencing of this TCR beta chain was carried out in a study of T cells in Graves' hyperthyroidism and ophthalmopathy. Details on this clonotype: A much larger clone lies a single base off, so this may be a read error.

From RNA transcripts, TCR beta CDR3 regions were amplified. Initially, a first-round RT-PCR of the TCR CDR3 employed the HTBI primer set. A single record per CDR3 protein comes from TCRdb applying MiXCR to the multiplex PCR reads. Among approximately 400,000 distinct CDR3 sequences listed, roughly 12% were seen once. CDR3 length: 16 amino acids. Germline V gene sequence: CDR1 LGHDT, CDR2 YNNKEL (reference sequence). The sample taken for sequencing was blood. This chain uses TRBV3-1 with TRBJ2-3; 8 nucleotides align to TRBD2. The TCR sequence derives from a man aged 30-40 years with Graves' hyperthyroidism that later progressed to Graves' ophthalmopathy. The CDR3 loop is CASSQVARGAADMQYF. The CDR3 nucleotides are TGTGCCAGCAGCCAAGTCGCGCGGGGGGCCGCAGATATGCAGTATTTT.